This T cell receptor (beta chain) came from a study of T cell responses to AZD1222 COVID-19 vaccine. Study summary: Pooling was applied to second doses at about 4 or about 12 weeks.

V lost 10 bases and J lost 8; bases outside the gene matches: 9. The CDR3 sequence is 13 residues long. Germline lookup yields CDR1 ENHRY and CDR2 SYGVKD. Comments on this clone: Its antigen remains unidentified.

The study's findings and limits: AZD1222 recipients seropositive at baseline numbered only five to seven.

Some clones are missing from TCRdb's copy, which holds only in-frame ones; the method was immunoSEQ multiplex PCR. The sample gives some 140,000 clones, about nine tenths of which show up once; 3.1% is in the top ten. The clonotype comes from an adult in good health. The chain carries TRBV10-3 and TRBJ1-5; 9 positions match TRBD1. The starting material was peripheral blood, obtained on day 0 of AZD1222 vaccination. The CDR3 sequence is CATRDRVGKPQHF. In DNA, the CDR3 is TGTGCCACCCGGGACAGGGTCGGAAAGCCCCAGCATTTT.